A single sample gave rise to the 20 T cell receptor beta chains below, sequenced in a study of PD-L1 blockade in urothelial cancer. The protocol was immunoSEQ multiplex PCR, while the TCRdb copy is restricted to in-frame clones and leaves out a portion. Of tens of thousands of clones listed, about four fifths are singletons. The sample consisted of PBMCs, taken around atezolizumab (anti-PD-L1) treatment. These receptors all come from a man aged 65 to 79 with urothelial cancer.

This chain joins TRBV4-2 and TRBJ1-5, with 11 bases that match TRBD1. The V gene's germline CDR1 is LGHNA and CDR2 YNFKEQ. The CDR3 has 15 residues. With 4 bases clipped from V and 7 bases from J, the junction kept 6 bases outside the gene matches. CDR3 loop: CASSRGQGAGQPQHF. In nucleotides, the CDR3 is TGTGCCAGCAGCCGCGGACAGGGGGCAGGACAGCCCCAGCATTTT.

CDR3 coding DNA: TGTGCCAGCAGCTTGGATCCCGGGACATCGAACACTGAAGCTTTCTTT. Translating gives CASSLDPGTSNTEAFF. The gene calls are TRBV5-5 and TRBJ1-1; D may be TRBD1 (6 bases). V lost 0 bases to trimming and J lost 1 base, with 13 bases between them. Germline V gives CDR1 SGHKS, CDR2 YYEKEE (reference sequence). CDR3 size: 16 residues.

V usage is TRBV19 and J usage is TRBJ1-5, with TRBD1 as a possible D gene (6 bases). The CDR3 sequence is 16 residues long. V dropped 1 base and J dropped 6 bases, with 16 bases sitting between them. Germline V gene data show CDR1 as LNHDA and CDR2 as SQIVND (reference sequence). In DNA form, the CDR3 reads TGTGCCAGTAGTATAGGGGGAGTACAGGGAAGTCAGCCCCAGCATTTT. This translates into CASSIGGVQGSQPQHF.

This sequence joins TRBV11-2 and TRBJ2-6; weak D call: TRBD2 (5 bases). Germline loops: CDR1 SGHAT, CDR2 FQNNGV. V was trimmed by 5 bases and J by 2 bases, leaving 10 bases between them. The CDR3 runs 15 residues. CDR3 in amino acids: CASSPRRAGANVLTF. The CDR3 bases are TGTGCCAGCAGCCCCCGGCGGGCTGGGGCCAACGTCCTGACTTTC.

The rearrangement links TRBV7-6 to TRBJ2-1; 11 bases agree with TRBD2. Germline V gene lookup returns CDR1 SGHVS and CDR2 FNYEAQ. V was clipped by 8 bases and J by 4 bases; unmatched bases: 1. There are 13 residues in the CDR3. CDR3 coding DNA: TGTGCCAGCGTAGCGGGAGGGTACAATGAGCAGTTCTTC. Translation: CASVAGGYNEQFF.

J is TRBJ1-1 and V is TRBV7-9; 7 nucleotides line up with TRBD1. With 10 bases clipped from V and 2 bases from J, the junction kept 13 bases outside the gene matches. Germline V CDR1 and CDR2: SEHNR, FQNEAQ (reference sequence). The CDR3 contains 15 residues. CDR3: CATGGIHGVNTEAFF. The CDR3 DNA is TGTGCCACAGGGGGTATCCACGGGGTTAACACTGAAGCTTTCTTT. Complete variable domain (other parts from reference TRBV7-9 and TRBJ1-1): DTGVSQNPRHKITKRGQNVTFRCDPISEHNRLYWYRQTLGQGPEFLTYFQNEAQLEKSRLLSDRFSAERPKGSFSTLEIQRTEQGDSAMYLCATGGIHGVNTEAFFGQGTRLTVV.

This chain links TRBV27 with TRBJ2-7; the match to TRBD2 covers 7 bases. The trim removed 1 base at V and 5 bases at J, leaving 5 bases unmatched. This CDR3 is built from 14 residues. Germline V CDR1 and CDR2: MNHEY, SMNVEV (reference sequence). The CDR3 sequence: CASSLWQGGDEQYF. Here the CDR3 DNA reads TGTGCCAGCAGTTTATGGCAGGGAGGGGACGAGCAGTACTTC.

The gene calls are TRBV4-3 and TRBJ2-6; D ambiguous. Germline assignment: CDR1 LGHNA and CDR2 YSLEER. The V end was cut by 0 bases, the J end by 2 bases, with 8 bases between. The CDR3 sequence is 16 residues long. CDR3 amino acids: CASSQDVAAGANVLTF. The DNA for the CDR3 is TGCGCCAGCAGCCAAGATGTGGCTGCTGGGGCCAACGTCCTGACTTTC.

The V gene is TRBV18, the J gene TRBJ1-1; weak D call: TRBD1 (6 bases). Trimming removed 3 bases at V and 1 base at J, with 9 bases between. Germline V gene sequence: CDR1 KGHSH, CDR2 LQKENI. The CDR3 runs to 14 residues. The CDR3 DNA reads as TGTGCCAGCTCACCGACAGGACCGAACACTGAAGCTTTCTTT. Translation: CASSPTGPNTEAFF.

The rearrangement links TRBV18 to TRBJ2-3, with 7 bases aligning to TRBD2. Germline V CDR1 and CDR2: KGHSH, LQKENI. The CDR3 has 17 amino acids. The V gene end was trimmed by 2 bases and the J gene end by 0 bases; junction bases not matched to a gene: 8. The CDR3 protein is CASSPNFGGESTDTQYF. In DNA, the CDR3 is TGTGCCAGCTCACCAAACTTTGGGGGGGAGAGCACAGATACGCAGTATTTT. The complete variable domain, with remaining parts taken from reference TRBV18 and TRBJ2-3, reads NAGVMQNPRHLVRRRGQEARLRCSPMKGHSHVYWYRQLPEEGLKFMVYLQKENIIDESGMPKERFSAEFPKEGPSILRIQQVVRGDSAAYFCASSPNFGGESTDTQYFGPGTRLTVL.

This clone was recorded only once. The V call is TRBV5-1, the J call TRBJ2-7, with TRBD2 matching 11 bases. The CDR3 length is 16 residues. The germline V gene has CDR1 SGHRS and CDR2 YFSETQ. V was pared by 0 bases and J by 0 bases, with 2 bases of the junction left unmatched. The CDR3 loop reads CASSLDTSGSSYEQYF. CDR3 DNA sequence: TGCGCCAGCAGCTTGGATACTAGCGGGAGCTCCTACGAGCAGTACTTC.

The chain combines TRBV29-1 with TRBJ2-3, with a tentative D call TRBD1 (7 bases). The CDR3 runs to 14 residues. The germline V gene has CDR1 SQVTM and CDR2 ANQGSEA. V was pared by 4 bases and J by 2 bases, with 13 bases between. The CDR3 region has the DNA TGCAGCGTTGTGGAGGGGGCTTCCACAGATACGCAGTATTTT. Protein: CSVVEGASTDTQYF.

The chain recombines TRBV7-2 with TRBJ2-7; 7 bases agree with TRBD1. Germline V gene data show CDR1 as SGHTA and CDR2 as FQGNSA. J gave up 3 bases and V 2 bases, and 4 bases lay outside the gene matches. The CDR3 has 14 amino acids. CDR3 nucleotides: TGTGCCAGCAGCTTAAACCGGGACAGCTACGAGCAGTACTTC. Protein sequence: CASSLNRDSYEQYF.

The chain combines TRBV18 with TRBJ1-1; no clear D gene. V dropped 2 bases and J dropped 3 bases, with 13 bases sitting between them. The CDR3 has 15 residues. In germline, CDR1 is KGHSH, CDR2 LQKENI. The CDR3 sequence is CASSPEAGRDTEAFF. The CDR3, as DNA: TGTGCCAGCTCACCAGAGGCGGGAAGGGACACTGAAGCTTTCTTT. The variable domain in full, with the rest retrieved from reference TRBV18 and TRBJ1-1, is NAGVMQNPRHLVRRRGQEARLRCSPMKGHSHVYWYRQLPEEGLKFMVYLQKENIIDESGMPKERFSAEFPKEGPSILRIQQVVRGDSAAYFCASSPEAGRDTEAFFGQGTRLTVV.

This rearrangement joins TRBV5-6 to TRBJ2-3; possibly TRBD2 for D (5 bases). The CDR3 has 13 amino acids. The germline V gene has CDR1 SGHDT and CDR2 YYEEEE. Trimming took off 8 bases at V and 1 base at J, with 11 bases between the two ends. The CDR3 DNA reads TGTGCCAGTGTAAGCGGTCGCACAGATACGCAGTATTTT. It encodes CASVSGRTDTQYF.

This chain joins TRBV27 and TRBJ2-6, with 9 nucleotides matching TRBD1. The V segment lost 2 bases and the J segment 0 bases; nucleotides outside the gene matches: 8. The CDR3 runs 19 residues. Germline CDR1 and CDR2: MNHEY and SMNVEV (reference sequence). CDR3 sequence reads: CASSLLGQGEGSGANVLTF. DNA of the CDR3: TGTGCCAGCAGTTTACTGGGACAGGGCGAAGGCTCTGGGGCCAACGTCCTGACTTTC.

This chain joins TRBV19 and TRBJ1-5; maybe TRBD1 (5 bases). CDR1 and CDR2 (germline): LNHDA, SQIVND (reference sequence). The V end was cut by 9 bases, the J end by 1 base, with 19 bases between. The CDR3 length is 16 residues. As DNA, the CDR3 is TGTGCCAGCCGCGCGGACAACCAAAGAAGCAATCAGCCCCAGCATTTT. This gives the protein CASRADNQRSNQPQHF.

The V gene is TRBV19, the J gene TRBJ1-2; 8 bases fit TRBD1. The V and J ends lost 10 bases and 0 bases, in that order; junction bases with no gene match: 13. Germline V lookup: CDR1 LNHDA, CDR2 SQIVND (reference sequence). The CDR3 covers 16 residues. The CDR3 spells CATRQGPFDSNYGYTF. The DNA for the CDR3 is TGTGCCACCCGACAGGGGCCTTTTGATTCTAACTATGGCTACACCTTC.

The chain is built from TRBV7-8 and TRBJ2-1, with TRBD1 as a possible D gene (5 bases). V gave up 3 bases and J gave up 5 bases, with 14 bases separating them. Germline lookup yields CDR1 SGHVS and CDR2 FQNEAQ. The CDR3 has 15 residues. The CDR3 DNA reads TGTGCCAGCAGCTTCGTCCTACAGGACCACAATGAGCAGTTCTTC. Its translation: CASSFVLQDHNEQFF.

The CDR3 here is CASRRGQGVSYEQYF. The CDR3 region has the DNA TGTGCCAGCAGGCGAGGACAGGGGGTCTCCTACGAGCAGTACTTC. The chain employs TRBV27 and TRBJ2-7; 10 bases align to TRBD1. Germline assignment: CDR1 MNHEY and CDR2 SMNVEV (reference sequence). This CDR3 comprises 15 residues. V shed 6 bases, J shed 0 bases, and the junction held 5 bases outside the gene matches.